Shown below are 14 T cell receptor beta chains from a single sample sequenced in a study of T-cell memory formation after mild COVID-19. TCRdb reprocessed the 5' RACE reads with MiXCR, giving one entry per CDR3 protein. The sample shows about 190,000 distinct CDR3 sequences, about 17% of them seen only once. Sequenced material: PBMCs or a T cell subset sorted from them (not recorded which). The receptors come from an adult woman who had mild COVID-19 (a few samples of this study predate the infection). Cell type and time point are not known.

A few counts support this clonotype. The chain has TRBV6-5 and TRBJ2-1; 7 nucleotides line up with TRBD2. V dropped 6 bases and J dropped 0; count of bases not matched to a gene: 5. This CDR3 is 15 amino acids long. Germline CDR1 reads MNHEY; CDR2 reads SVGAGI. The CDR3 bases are TGTGCCAGCAGGCCAACTAGCGCCTCCTACAATGAGCAGTTCTTC. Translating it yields CASRPTSASYNEQFF.

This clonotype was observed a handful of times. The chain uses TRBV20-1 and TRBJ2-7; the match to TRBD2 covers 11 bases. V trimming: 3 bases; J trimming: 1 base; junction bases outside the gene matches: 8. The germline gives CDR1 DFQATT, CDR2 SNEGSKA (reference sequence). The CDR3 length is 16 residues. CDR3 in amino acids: CSASGPTSGSSYEQYF. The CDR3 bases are TGCAGTGCTAGTGGGCCAACTAGCGGGAGTTCCTACGAGCAGTACTTC.

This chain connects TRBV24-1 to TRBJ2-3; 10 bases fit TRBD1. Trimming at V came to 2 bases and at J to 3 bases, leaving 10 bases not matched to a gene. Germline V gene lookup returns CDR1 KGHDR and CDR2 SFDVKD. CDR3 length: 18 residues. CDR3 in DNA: TGTGCCACCAGTGATTCGACCTGGGACAGGGGAGGGACAGATACGCAGTATTTT. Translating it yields CATSDSTWDRGGTDTQYF.

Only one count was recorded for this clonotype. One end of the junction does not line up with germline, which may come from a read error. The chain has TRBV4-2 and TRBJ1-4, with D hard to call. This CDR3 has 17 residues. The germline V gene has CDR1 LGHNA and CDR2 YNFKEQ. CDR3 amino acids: CASSQDGRIATNEKMFF. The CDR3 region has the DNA TGTGCCAGCAGCCAAGATGGGAGAATTGCAACTAATGAAAAAATGTTTTTT.

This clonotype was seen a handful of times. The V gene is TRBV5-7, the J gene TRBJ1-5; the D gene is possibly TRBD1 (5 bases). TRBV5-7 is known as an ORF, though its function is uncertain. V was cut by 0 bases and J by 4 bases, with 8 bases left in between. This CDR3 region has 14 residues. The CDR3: CASSLGQNNQPQHF. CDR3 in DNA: TGTGCCAGCAGCTTGGGACAGAATAATCAGCCCCAGCATTTT.

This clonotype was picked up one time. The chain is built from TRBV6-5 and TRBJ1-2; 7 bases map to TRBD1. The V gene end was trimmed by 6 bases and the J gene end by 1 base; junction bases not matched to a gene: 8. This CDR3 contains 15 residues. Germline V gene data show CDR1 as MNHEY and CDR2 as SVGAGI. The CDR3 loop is CASSSTGSSNYGYTF. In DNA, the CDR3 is TGTGCCAGCAGCTCGACAGGGTCTAGTAACTATGGCTACACCTTC.

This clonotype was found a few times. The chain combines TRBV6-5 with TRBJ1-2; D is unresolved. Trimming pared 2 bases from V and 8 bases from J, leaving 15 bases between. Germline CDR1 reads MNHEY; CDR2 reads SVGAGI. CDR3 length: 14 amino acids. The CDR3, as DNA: TGTGCCAGCAGTTACGGCAGCCCTATCGTAGGCTACACCTTC. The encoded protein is CASSYGSPIVGYTF.

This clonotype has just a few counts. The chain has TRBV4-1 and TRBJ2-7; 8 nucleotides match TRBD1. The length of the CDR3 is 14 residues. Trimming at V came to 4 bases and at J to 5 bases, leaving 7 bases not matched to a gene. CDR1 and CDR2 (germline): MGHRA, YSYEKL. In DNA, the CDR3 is TGCGCCAGCAGCCGGATAGGGACAGGCGACGAGCAGTACTTC. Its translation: CASSRIGTGDEQYF.

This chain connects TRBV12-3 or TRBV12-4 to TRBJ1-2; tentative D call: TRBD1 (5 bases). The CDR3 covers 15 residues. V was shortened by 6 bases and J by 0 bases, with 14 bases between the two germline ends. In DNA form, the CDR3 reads TGTGCCAGCAGCTTCTCGACGGGGCCTAACTATGGCTACACCTTC. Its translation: CASSFSTGPNYGYTF.

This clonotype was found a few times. CDR3: CASSSRGLGTDTQYF. The CDR3 coding sequence is TGTGCCAGCAGCTCCAGGGGGTTGGGCACAGATACGCAGTATTTT. The V gene is TRBV7-8, the J gene TRBJ2-3; the match to TRBD1 covers 7 bases. The CDR3 spans 15 residues. The junction had 5 bases not matched to a gene; V was cut back by 4 bases and J by 1 base. CDR1 SGHVS and CDR2 FQNEAQ come from the germline V gene.

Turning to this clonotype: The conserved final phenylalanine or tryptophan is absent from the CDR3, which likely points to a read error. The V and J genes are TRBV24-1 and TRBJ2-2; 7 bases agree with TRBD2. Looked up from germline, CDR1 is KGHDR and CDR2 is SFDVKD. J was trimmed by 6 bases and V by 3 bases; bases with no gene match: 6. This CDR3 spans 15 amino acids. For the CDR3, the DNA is TGTGCCACCAGTGATCCCAGGGCGGGGGCCGGGGAGCTGTTTTAT. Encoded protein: CATSDPRAGAGELFY.

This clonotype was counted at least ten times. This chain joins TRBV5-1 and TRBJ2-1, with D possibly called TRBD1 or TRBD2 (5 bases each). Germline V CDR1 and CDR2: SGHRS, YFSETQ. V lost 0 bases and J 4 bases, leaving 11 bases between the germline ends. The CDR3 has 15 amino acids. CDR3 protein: CASSLGDPSYNEQFF. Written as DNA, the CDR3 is TGCGCCAGCAGCTTGGGGGACCCCTCTTACAATGAGCAGTTCTTC.

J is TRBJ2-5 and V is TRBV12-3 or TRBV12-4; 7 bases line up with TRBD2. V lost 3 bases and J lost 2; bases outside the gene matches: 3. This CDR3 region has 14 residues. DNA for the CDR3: TGTGCCAGCAGTTTCTCAGCGGGGCAAGAGACCCAGTACTTC. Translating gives CASSFSAGQETQYF.

The CDR3 spells CASSLVYGVVDSPLHF. CDR3 sequence (DNA): TGTGCCAGCAGCTTAGTATATGGGGTGGTAGATTCACCCCTCCACTTT. This chain connects TRBV7-2 to TRBJ1-6; no firm D call. CDR3 length equals 16 residues. Trimming left V 1 base short and J 8 bases short, with 15 bases between. The germline V gene encodes CDR1 SGHTA and CDR2 FQGNSA. The whole variable domain, filled in from reference TRBV7-2 and TRBJ1-6, reads GAGVSQSPSNKVTEKGKDVELRCDPISGHTALYWYRQSLGQGLEFLIYFQGNSAPDKSGLPSDRFSAERTGGSVSTLTIQRTQQEDSAVYLCASSLVYGVVDSPLHFGNGTRLTVT.